These 27 T cell receptor beta chains originate from one sample sequenced in a study of CD8 T cells in ankylosing spondylitis. Study conclusions and caveats: What seemed typical of ankylosing spondylitis blood was a TCR beta motif built from fewer than ten highly homologous variants.

TCRdb analysed the 5' RACE reads with MiXCR anew, one entry per CDR3 protein. The sample includes a few hundred thousand distinct CDR3 sequences, about a sixth of them seen just once. For these TCRs, the target antigens are not known. The sequenced sample consisted of blood, either unsorted or a sorted T cell fraction (not recorded which). These receptors came from a male donor with ankylosing spondylitis.

This clonotype showed up just a few times. The V call is TRBV20-1, the J call TRBJ1-3, with a weak D call TRBD1 (5 bases). V lost 5 bases and J lost 2, with 16 bases in between. The CDR3 loop spans 15 amino acids. The germline CDR1 and CDR2 sequences are DFQATT and SNEGSKA (reference sequence). As DNA, the CDR3 is TGCAGTGCTGGCCCCACAGGACACACTGGAAACACCATATATTTT. Translated: CSAGPTGHTGNTIYF.

The CDR3 loop reads CSAREQGQGAYEKLFF. DNA of the CDR3: TGCAGTGCTAGAGAACAGGGACAGGGGGCGTATGAAAAACTGTTTTTT. The gene calls are TRBV20-1 and TRBJ1-4; 12 positions agree with TRBD1. The V segment lost 0 bases and the J segment 6 bases; nucleotides outside the gene matches: 5. Germline CDR1 is DFQATT and CDR2 is SNEGSKA (reference sequence). This CDR3 contains 16 residues.

This chain joins TRBV9 and TRBJ1-1; TRBD1 might be the D (5 bases). CDR3 length equals 19 residues. Germline lookup yields CDR1 SGDLS and CDR2 YYNGEE. The V and J ends lost 0 bases and 1 base respectively, with 22 bases between them. CDR3 residues: CASSVGPPWMKGENTEAFF. CDR3 DNA: TGTGCCAGCAGCGTAGGCCCTCCCTGGATGAAAGGGGAGAACACTGAAGCTTTCTTT.

This clonotype has more than one count but fewer than ten. The CDR3 DNA reads as TGTGCCAGCGCCCCGACTAGTCTCGGCACAGATACGCAGTATTTT. Its protein is CASAPTSLGTDTQYF. J is TRBJ2-3 and V is TRBV6-1, with D maybe TRBD2 (6 bases). With 8 bases removed from V and 1 base from J, the gap between germline ends came to 16 bases. Per germline, CDR1 MNHNS and CDR2 SASEGT. The length of the CDR3 is 15 residues.

This clonotype was detected a few times. V usage is TRBV6-5 and J usage is TRBJ2-4; no clear D gene. The CDR3 loop spans 14 amino acids. Trimming pared 4 bases from V and 6 bases from J, leaving 13 bases between. Germline V gives CDR1 MNHEY, CDR2 SVGAGI. In nucleotides, the CDR3 is TGTGCCAGCAGTTTGGACCGCAAGCTAAACATTCAGTACTTC. This translates into CASSLDRKLNIQYF.

This clonotype was seen more than once but under ten times. This rearrangement joins TRBV18 to TRBJ1-5; D might be TRBD1 (5 bases). V was shortened by 2 bases and J by 7 bases, with 15 bases between the two germline ends. CDR1 and CDR2 (germline): KGHSH, LQKENI. This CDR3 spans 15 amino acids. CDR3 region: CASSPGAGRNQPQHF. In DNA, the CDR3 is TGTGCCAGCTCACCAGGGGCAGGGCGTAACCAGCCCCAGCATTTT.

This clonotype was detected only a few times. This chain joins TRBV4-3 and TRBJ2-3; TRBD2 aligns across 11 bases. Germline V lookup: CDR1 LGHNA, CDR2 YSLEER. The CDR3 totals 16 residues. V was clipped by 3 bases and J by 4 bases; unmatched bases: 6. DNA of the CDR3: TGCGCCAGCAGCCATGGGACTAGCGGAACTCCAGATACGCAGTATTTT. Translating gives CASSHGTSGTPDTQYF.

This clonotype was seen a handful of times. This chain joins TRBV24-1 and TRBJ2-5; 8 bases agree with TRBD1. There are 16 residues in the CDR3. Germline V CDR1 and CDR2: KGHDR, SFDVKD. V lost 7 bases, J lost 3 bases, and 12 bases stayed unmatched. The DNA for the CDR3 is TGTGCCACCAGCCCCGGGCCCGGACAGGGTAAAGAGACCCAGTACTTC. Encoded protein: CATSPGPGQGKETQYF.

The chain recombines TRBV5-1 with TRBJ1-1; no clear D gene. CDR3 length: 15 amino acids. Trimming took off 2 bases at V and 0 bases at J, with 11 bases between the two ends. Germline V gene sequence: CDR1 SGHRS, CDR2 YFSETQ. The CDR3 DNA reads as TGCGCCAGCAGCTTTCTTGTCGGCATGAACACTGAAGCTTTCTTT. This codes for CASSFLVGMNTEAFF.

The V call is TRBV20-1, the J call TRBJ1-1; D call uncertain. V was pared by 1 base and J by 5 bases, with 14 bases between. This CDR3 has 14 residues. Germline CDR1 reads DFQATT; CDR2 reads SNEGSKA (reference sequence). CDR3 residues: CSARGGSFWTEAFF. The CDR3 nucleotides are TGCAGTGCTAGAGGGGGAAGTTTCTGGACTGAAGCTTTCTTT.

The V and J genes are TRBV5-1 and TRBJ1-1; possible D gene TRBD1, 6 bases. From germline, CDR1 is SGHRS and CDR2 YFSETQ. The CDR3 is 15 residues long. V was trimmed by 4 bases and J by 1 base, leaving 14 bases between them. This CDR3 reads CASSLEPGANTEAFF. The CDR3 nucleotides read TGCGCCAGCAGCCTGGAACCGGGGGCGAACACTGAAGCTTTCTTT.

This clonotype appeared a few times. The chain combines TRBV29-1 with TRBJ2-3, with 13 bases identical to TRBD2. The CDR3 spans 16 residues. J lost 6 bases, V lost 6 bases, and 12 bases had no gene match. In germline, CDR1 is SQVTM, CDR2 ANQGSEA. This CDR3 is CSVDSWGTSGVDTQYF. CDR3 coding DNA: TGCAGCGTAGACTCGTGGGGGACTAGCGGGGTGGATACGCAGTATTTT.

This clonotype was found a few times. This chain connects TRBV5-1 to TRBJ2-1; 12 positions agree with TRBD2. Germline-derived CDR1 and CDR2 are SGHRS and YFSETQ. V shed 4 bases, J shed 4 bases, and the junction held 9 bases outside the gene matches. CDR3 length equals 17 residues. DNA for the CDR3: TGCGCCAGCAGCCCAACGACTAGCGGGAGAGATTACAATGAGCAGTTCTTC. Translated: CASSPTTSGRDYNEQFF.

The CDR3 DNA follows: TGTGCCAGCAGCGTAGAGGGCAATTCACCCCTCCACTTT. Its protein product is CASSVEGNSPLHF. This chain joins TRBV9 and TRBJ1-6; D gene uncertain. V gave up 0 bases and J gave up 7 bases, with 5 bases separating them. CDR1 is SGDLS, CDR2 YYNGEE, per germline. The length of the CDR3 is 13 residues.

The gene calls are TRBV5-1 and TRBJ1-2, with 7 bases fitting TRBD1. This CDR3 is 15 amino acids long. V lost 0 bases and J lost 2; bases outside the gene matches: 4. The germline V gene encodes CDR1 SGHRS and CDR2 YFSETQ. CDR3 nucleotide sequence: TGCGCCAGCAGCTTGGAGACAGGGACGAACTATGGCTACACCTTC. As protein: CASSLETGTNYGYTF.

The rearrangement uses TRBV6-1 and TRBJ1-5, with 8 bases lining up with TRBD1. Per germline, CDR1 MNHNS and CDR2 SASEGT. This CDR3 comprises 15 residues. After removal of 7 bases from V and 0 bases from J, the junction contained 5 bases not matched to a gene. The CDR3 loop is CASKTGGLSNQPQHF. The CDR3 DNA sequence: TGTGCCAGCAAAACAGGGGGTCTTAGCAATCAGCCCCAGCATTTT.

Many counts were recorded for this clonotype. V is TRBV10-3 and J is TRBJ2-2, with 8 nucleotides matching TRBD1. The ends lost 2 bases at V and 0 bases at J; junction bases unmatched: 2. From germline, CDR1 is ENHRY and CDR2 SYGVKD. There are 16 residues in the CDR3. The CDR3 here is CAISEPTGANTGELFF. The CDR3, as DNA: TGTGCCATCAGTGAGCCGACAGGGGCGAACACCGGGGAGCTGTTTTTT.

This chain joins TRBV20-1 and TRBJ2-1; 9 bases align to TRBD1. The CDR3 has 14 amino acids. J was trimmed by 4 bases and V by 6 bases; bases with no gene match: 7. Germline lookup yields CDR1 DFQATT and CDR2 SNEGSKA (reference sequence). DNA of the CDR3: TGCAGTGCCCTGGGGACAGGGACATACAATGAGCAGTTCTTC. It translates to CSALGTGTYNEQFF.

A few counts support this clonotype. V is TRBV20-1 and J is TRBJ1-2, with a weak D call TRBD1 (5 bases). Germline lookup yields CDR1 DFQATT and CDR2 SNEGSKA (reference sequence). The CDR3 consists of 12 residues. CDR3 nucleotides: TGCAGCGCTCGGGGCCTTAACTATGGCTACACCTTC. This gives the protein CSARGLNYGYTF.

This clonotype turned up a few times. V usage is TRBV7-2 and J usage is TRBJ2-1; 11 nucleotides align to TRBD2. J lost 1 base, V lost 1 base, and 6 bases had no gene match. The germline gives CDR1 SGHTA, CDR2 FQGNSA. The CDR3 contains 18 residues. The CDR3 is CASSLGHRLAGSYNEQFF. In nucleotides, the CDR3 is TGTGCCAGCAGCTTAGGGCACCGACTAGCGGGGTCCTACAATGAGCAGTTCTTC.

The gene calls are TRBV28 and TRBJ2-4; 8 nucleotides agree with TRBD1. Germline trimming cut 7 bases from V and 4 bases from J; bases unmatched to any gene: 9. The CDR3 runs 15 residues. From germline, CDR1 is MDHEN and CDR2 SYDVKM. In DNA form, the CDR3 reads TGTGCCAGCAATTCACGGCGGACAGGGAAAAACATTCAGTACTTC. Translated: CASNSRRTGKNIQYF.

The rearrangement joins TRBV5-4 to TRBJ2-1; D is unclear. V gave up 1 base and J gave up 0 bases, with 8 bases separating them. CDR3 size: 15 residues. Germline V lookup: CDR1 SGHNT, CDR2 YYREEE (reference sequence). CDR3 in amino acids: CASSLPSTSYNEQFF. CDR3 coding DNA: TGTGCCAGCAGCTTGCCATCTACCTCCTACAATGAGCAGTTCTTC.

This clonotype was observed a handful of times. This chain links TRBV7-2 with TRBJ1-2; weak D call: TRBD1 (6 bases). This CDR3 comprises 13 residues. V was trimmed by 4 bases and J by 7 bases, leaving 13 bases between them. Germline-derived CDR1 and CDR2 are SGHTA and FQGNSA. The CDR3, as DNA: TGTGCCAGCAGCTCCCAAGGGGGGTCTGGCTACACCTTC. Translation: CASSSQGGSGYTF.

Details on this clonotype: Germline is not matched at one junction end, which may reflect a read error. The CDR3 loop reads CDSRTEITDTQYF. The CDR3 bases are TGTGACAGCAGAACCGAGATCACAGATACGCAGTATTTT. V gene TRBV7-9 combines with J gene TRBJ2-3; D uncertain. Germline V gives CDR1 SEHNR, CDR2 FQNEAQ (reference sequence). The CDR3 length is 13 residues. Complete variable domain (other parts from reference TRBV7-9 and TRBJ2-3): DTGVSQNPRHKITKRGQNVTFRCDPISEHNRLYWYRQTLGQGPEFLTYFQNEAQLEKSRLLSDRFSAERPKGSFSTLEIQRTEQGDSAMYLCDSRTEITDTQYFGPGTRLTVL.

The chain uses TRBV4-1 and TRBJ1-5; D remains unclear. Looked up from germline, CDR1 is MGHRA and CDR2 is YSYEKL. Trimming shortened V by 1 base and J by 4 bases, and 11 bases separated the two germline ends. The CDR3 is 15 residues long. For the CDR3, the DNA is TGCGCCAGCAGCCAAGTGGATAGCTTAAATCAGCCCCAGCATTTT. Amino acid sequence: CASSQVDSLNQPQHF.

This clonotype was found many times. The chain has TRBV27 and TRBJ1-1, with D uncertain. The CDR3 spans 13 residues. Between the trimmed V and J ends, which lost 2 bases and 5 bases, there was a span of 9 bases. Germline V CDR1 and CDR2: MNHEY, SMNVEV (reference sequence). The CDR3 bases are TGTGCCAGCAGTTTAGTGGCAGAAACTGAAGCTTTCTTT. As protein: CASSLVAETEAFF.

The chain couples TRBV5-1 to TRBJ1-1, with D hard to call. CDR3 length equals 15 residues. Germline-derived CDR1 and CDR2 are SGHRS and YFSETQ. V dropped 1 base and J dropped 1 base, with 11 bases sitting between them. The CDR3 DNA reads as TGCGCCAGCAGCTTGAATGGTTTCGGGAACACTGAAGCTTTCTTT. It specifies CASSLNGFGNTEAFF.